Only one count was recorded for the clone carrying this TCR beta chain. Only in-frame clones appear in the TCRdb table, and some are missing; sequencing was by immunoSEQ multiplex PCR. The data show about 250,000 clones, with 88% seen just once and 2.5% to 3.5% held by the top ten. The sample comes from a study of blood T cell repertoires in COVID-19. As for the study in general: Samples came from the United States, Italy and Spain, spanning acute and convalescent COVID-19. In each case, the material was cDNA or gDNA derived from T cells, B-cell-depleted T cells, or PBMCs.

Trimming left V 1 base short and J 8 bases short, with 9 bases between. Germline V gene sequence: CDR1 SEHNR, CDR2 FQNEAQ (reference sequence). CDR3 length: 13 amino acids. The source is a woman between 45 and 65 years old who had recovered from COVID-19. The genes are TRBV7-9 and TRBJ2-1; D may be TRBD2 (6 bases). Sequenced material: PBMCs or T cells enriched from blood (not recorded which). The CDR3 DNA reads TGTGCCAGCAGCTTAGGGGGGGTCTATGAGCAGTTCTTC. This codes for CASSLGGVYEQFF.